A single sample is the source of the 25 T cell receptor beta chains below, sequenced in a study of shared clonotypes between healthy human individuals. Produced via immunoSEQ multiplex PCR; TCRdb's table is partial and in-frame only. The sample holds some 1,900,000 clones, about 95% seen once. Naive CD8 cells lacked CD45RO and underwent positive selection for CCR7, leaving out terminally differentiated effector memory CD45RA+ cells. Sample: naive CD8+ T cells sorted from blood. The receptors were sampled from a young man in good health.

The J gene is TRBJ1-1, the V gene TRBV9; the D gene is possibly TRBD1 (6 bases). Trimming stripped 4 bases from V and 5 bases from J, with 15 bases between. This CDR3 is built from 14 residues. Per germline, CDR1 SGDLS and CDR2 YYNGEE. CDR3: CASSPEGGWTEAFF. The DNA of the CDR3 is TGTGCCAGCAGCCCAGAAGGGGGTTGGACTGAAGCTTTCTTT.

In its sample, this clone was seen once. The chain carries TRBV6-5 and TRBJ2-7; 8 bases are shared with TRBD1. V lost 6 bases, J lost 6 bases, and 10 bases stayed unmatched. Germline V lookup: CDR1 MNHEY, CDR2 SVGAGI. The CDR3 has 14 amino acids. The CDR3, as DNA: TGTGCCAGCAGCTCGGGGCAGGGGGCCGGCGAGCAGTACTTC. Amino acid sequence: CASSSGQGAGEQYF.

With respect to this clone: This sample also contains other DNA sequences that code for the same CDR3. The V call is TRBV19, the J call TRBJ1-1; TRBD1 might be the D (6 bases). The CDR3 runs to 14 residues. Trimming stripped 2 bases from V and 1 base from J, with 8 bases between. Looked up from germline, CDR1 is LNHDA and CDR2 is SQIVND (reference sequence). CDR3 sequence: CASSIWTANTEAFF. The CDR3 coding sequence is TGTGCCAGTAGTATATGGACAGCGAACACTGAAGCTTTCTTT.

This clone appeared once. The chain joins TRBV5-8 to TRBJ2-7; 7 bases are a match to TRBD2. After removal of 4 bases from V and 4 bases from J, the junction contained 5 bases not matched to a gene. The CDR3 has 13 amino acids. Germline CDR1 reads SGHTS; CDR2 reads YDEGEE. CDR3 residues: CASSHLGGYEQYF. In DNA, the CDR3 is TGTGCCAGCAGCCACCTGGGGGGGTACGAGCAGTACTTC.

This sequence joins TRBV28 and TRBJ1-5; 7 bases map to TRBD1. The CDR3 sequence is 14 residues long. The ends lost 11 bases at V and 9 bases at J; junction bases unmatched: 16. Per the germline V gene, CDR1 is MDHEN and CDR2 is SYDVKM. Written as DNA, the CDR3 is TGTGCCGTAGGGACAGACTTGCCTGGAGGGCCCCAGCATTTT. This encodes CAVGTDLPGGPQHF.

The sample holds a few counts of this clone. This chain links TRBV21-1 with TRBJ1-2; the D call in the table, TRBD1, was not verified against the DNA. TRBV21-1 is given as a pseudogene. CDR3 length: 16 residues. In DNA form, the CDR3 reads TGTGCCAGCAGCAGTGAAGGGGTTAGGGCTAACTATGGCTACACCTTC. It codes for CASSSEGVRANYGYTF.

The V gene is TRBV4-2, the J gene TRBJ2-5; D may correspond to TRBD1 or TRBD2 (6 bases each). The germline CDR1 and CDR2 sequences are LGHNA and YNFKEQ. Trimming removed 0 bases at V and 2 bases at J, with 22 bases between. The CDR3 spans 19 residues. The CDR3 region has the DNA TGTGCCAGCAGCCAAGATAGTGTGGCCAGCGGAGGGGGGCAAGAGACCCAGTACTTC. Amino acids: CASSQDSVASGGGQETQYF.

The chain has TRBV6-6 and TRBJ1-6, with D perhaps matching TRBD1 (6 bases). CDR3 length equals 14 residues. V was clipped by 5 bases and J by 10 bases, with 15 bases between them. Germline V lookup: CDR1 MNHNY, CDR2 SVGAGI (reference sequence). The CDR3 coding sequence is TGTGCCAGCAGTCCAGGGGTGATGGGGTCACCCCTCCACTTT. This translates into CASSPGVMGSPLHF.

The V gene is TRBV27, the J gene TRBJ2-7; 7 positions match TRBD2. CDR3 size: 14 residues. V dropped 5 bases and J dropped 3; count of bases not matched to a gene: 7. Germline V gene sequence: CDR1 MNHEY, CDR2 SMNVEV (reference sequence). The chain's CDR3 is CASSPLGLGYEQYF. Here the CDR3 DNA reads TGTGCCAGCAGTCCACTAGGACTAGGCTACGAGCAGTACTTC.

This chain connects TRBV25-1 to TRBJ1-1, with a weak D call TRBD1 (5 bases). The V gene's germline CDR1 is MGHDK and CDR2 SYGVNS. The CDR3 consists of 14 residues. V was trimmed by 2 bases and J by 5 bases, leaving 12 bases between them. The CDR3 protein is CASSEGGVSTEAFF. CDR3 coding DNA: TGTGCCAGCAGTGAAGGAGGGGTGTCGACTGAAGCTTTCTTT.

V usage is TRBV7-8 and J usage is TRBJ2-7; the D call may be TRBD1 or TRBD2 (5 bases each). The CDR3 is 13 residues long. In germline, CDR1 is SGHVS, CDR2 FQNEAQ. V lost 3 bases, J lost 5 bases, and 11 bases lay in between. CDR3 sequence reads: CASSFGANHEQYF. The CDR3, as DNA: TGTGCCAGCAGCTTCGGGGCAAACCACGAGCAGTACTTC.

On this clone itself: This same CDR3 is encoded by further DNA sequences in the sample. V gene TRBV7-9 combines with J gene TRBJ2-1, with TRBD1 matching over 8 bases. Germline V gene lookup returns CDR1 SEHNR and CDR2 FQNEAQ (reference sequence). Germline trimming cut 4 bases from V and 1 base from J; bases unmatched to any gene: 3. The CDR3 has 15 residues. This chain's CDR3 is CASSSGQGSYNEQFF. The CDR3, as DNA: TGTGCCAGCAGCTCCGGACAGGGATCCTACAATGAGCAGTTCTTC.

This chain connects TRBV7-9 to TRBJ2-7, with 7 bases identical to TRBD2. This CDR3 contains 15 residues. CDR1 is SEHNR, CDR2 FQNEAQ, per germline (reference sequence). V shed 4 bases and J 1 base; nucleotides not matched to a gene: 7. The CDR3 DNA reads as TGTGCCAGCAGCTCCTCGACTAGCAGATCCTACGAGCAGTACTTC. It yields the protein CASSSSTSRSYEQYF.

The rearrangement uses TRBV7-9 and TRBJ1-1, with D perhaps TRBD1 (5 bases). Germline assignment: CDR1 SEHNR and CDR2 FQNEAQ (reference sequence). The CDR3 loop spans 14 amino acids. V was clipped by 3 bases and J by 4 bases, with 12 bases between them. The CDR3 sequence: CASSFSEGTTEAFF. CDR3 nucleotides: TGTGCCAGCAGCTTTTCGGAAGGGACCACTGAAGCTTTCTTT.

Written as DNA, the CDR3 is TGTGCCAGCAGCGTCCCCCTTTGGGGTACCACCGGGGAGCTGTTTTTT. As protein: CASSVPLWGTTGELFF. The rearrangement links TRBV9 to TRBJ2-2, with D unresolved. V shed 2 bases and J shed 4 bases, with 15 bases lying between them. Germline CDR1 and CDR2: SGDLS and YYNGEE. The CDR3 has 16 amino acids.

The genes are TRBV14 and TRBJ1-4, with D hard to call. CDR1 and CDR2 (germline): SGHDN, FVKESK. The CDR3 totals 14 residues. The V and J ends lost 4 bases and 8 bases respectively, with 14 bases between them. The CDR3 coding sequence is TGTGCCAGCAGCCGAAACTCAGCCCAAGAAAAACTGTTTTTT. It is translated as CASSRNSAQEKLFF.

The J gene is TRBJ2-7, the V gene TRBV11-2, with 7 bases matching TRBD2. V lost 1 base to trimming and J lost 2 bases; unmatched junction nucleotides: 17. The germline V gene encodes CDR1 SGHAT and CDR2 FQNNGV. CDR3 length: 19 amino acids. The CDR3, as DNA: TGTGCCAGCAGCTTAGGGTTTGGGCTAGCGGTAAGTCCCCCCTACGAGCAGTACTTC. Residues: CASSLGFGLAVSPPYEQYF.

The J gene is TRBJ1-6, the V gene TRBV27, with no clear D. Germline V gives CDR1 MNHEY, CDR2 SMNVEV (reference sequence). Trimming left V 5 bases short and J 10 bases short, with 15 bases between. CDR3 length: 14 amino acids. In DNA form, the CDR3 reads TGTGCCAGCAGTCTACCGGGATCGGCATCACCCCTCCACTTT. Protein sequence: CASSLPGSASPLHF.

This rearrangement joins TRBV5-1 to TRBJ2-7; no reliable D call. Trimming stripped 2 bases from V and 4 bases from J, with 10 bases between. From germline, CDR1 is SGHRS and CDR2 YFSETQ. This CDR3 contains 13 residues. This CDR3 is CASSFGPHYEQYF. The DNA for the CDR3 is TGCGCCAGCAGCTTCGGACCTCATTACGAGCAGTACTTC.

The V and J genes are TRBV9 and TRBJ2-1; 10 bases fit TRBD2. The CDR3 extends over 17 amino acids. Trimming cost V 4 bases and J 4 bases; bases outside gene matches: 11. From germline, CDR1 is SGDLS and CDR2 YYNGEE. The CDR3 reads CASSPPLAGGYYNEQFF. The CDR3 DNA sequence: TGTGCCAGCAGCCCCCCTTTAGCGGGAGGTTATTACAATGAGCAGTTCTTC.

The rearrangement joins TRBV2 to TRBJ2-7; no clear D gene. This CDR3 has 14 amino acids. Trimming cost V 0 bases and J 2 bases, with 8 bases left between them. CDR1 and CDR2 from the germline V gene are SNHLY and FYNNEI. In nucleotides, the CDR3 is TGTGCCAGCAGTGAAGCAGGGTGGGCCTACGAGCAGTACTTC. Translating gives CASSEAGWAYEQYF. Filled out from reference TRBV2 and TRBJ2-7, the complete variable domain reads EPEVTQTPSHQVTQMGQEVILRCVPISNHLYFYWYRQILGQKVEFLVSFYNNEISEKSEIFDDQFSVERPDGSNFTLKIRSTKLEDSAMYFCASSEAGWAYEQYFGPGTRLTVT.

V usage is TRBV28 and J usage is TRBJ2-7, with D perhaps being TRBD1 or TRBD2 (5 bases each). V was shortened by 6 bases and J by 2 bases, with 20 bases between the two germline ends. The CDR3 has 16 amino acids. Germline-derived CDR1 and CDR2 are MDHEN and SYDVKM. This chain's CDR3 is CASSYGVGMGPYEQYF. CDR3 coding DNA: TGTGCCAGCAGCTACGGGGTAGGGATGGGGCCCTACGAGCAGTACTTC.

V gene TRBV27 combines with J gene TRBJ1-5, with D possibly matching TRBD1 (5 bases). There are 13 residues in the CDR3. CDR1 and CDR2 (germline): MNHEY, SMNVEV (reference sequence). V was pared by 4 bases and J by 9 bases, with 13 bases between. CDR3 sequence reads: CASSSGGGLPQHF. CDR3 nucleotide sequence: TGTGCCAGCAGTTCCGGCGGGGGATTGCCCCAGCATTTT.

This chain connects TRBV11-2 to TRBJ2-3; 7 positions match TRBD2. The CDR3 runs to 16 residues. The V and J ends lost 5 bases and 1 base, in that order; junction bases with no gene match: 9. The germline gives CDR1 SGHAT, CDR2 FQNNGV. The CDR3 coding sequence is TGTGCCAGCAGCCGGATGGGGGGGTGGGGCACAGATACGCAGTATTTT. It is translated as CASSRMGGWGTDTQYF. Supplemented by reference TRBV11-2 and TRBJ2-3, the full variable domain reads EAGVAQSPRYKIIEKRQSVAFWCNPISGHATLYWYQQILGQGPKLLIQFQNNGVVDDSQLPKDRFSAERLKGVDSTLKIQPAKLEDSAVYLCASSRMGGWGTDTQYFGPGTRLTVL.

The V and J genes are TRBV9 and TRBJ2-7, with TRBD1 matching over 11 bases. With 3 bases clipped from V and 6 bases from J, the junction kept 5 bases outside the gene matches. CDR1 SGDLS and CDR2 YYNGEE come from the germline V gene. This CDR3 is 14 amino acids long. The CDR3 region has the DNA TGTGCCAGCAGCGCTGGGACAGGGGGGCTCGAGCAGTACTTC. It specifies CASSAGTGGLEQYF.